This TCR beta chain was sequenced during a study of shared clonotypes between healthy human individuals. Findings and limits, study-wide: Researchers found naive subsets generally carried larger estimated richness than memory subsets. Sharing of clonotypes among donors was expected to vary with sequencing depth.

Trimming pared 10 bases from V and 3 bases from J, leaving 13 bases between. The germline V gene encodes CDR1 MDHEN and CDR2 SYDVKM. This CDR3 has 13 amino acids. The protocol was immunoSEQ multiplex PCR, while the TCRdb copy is restricted to in-frame clones and leaves out a portion. The sample includes 2 million to 3 million clones, roughly nine tenths of them seen just once. This clone is a singleton in its sample. The antigen is not known. The receptor's source is a man between 18 and 35 years old in good health. Sequencing was done on a sample of naive CD4+ T cells sorted from blood. Subset of the sample: CD45RA+ positively selected. This chain joins TRBV28 and TRBJ2-1, with TRBD2 as a possible D gene (6 bases). DNA for the CDR3: TGTGCCACCCTCTCCGGGGGCTACAATGAGCAGTTCTTC. Its protein product is CATLSGGYNEQFF.